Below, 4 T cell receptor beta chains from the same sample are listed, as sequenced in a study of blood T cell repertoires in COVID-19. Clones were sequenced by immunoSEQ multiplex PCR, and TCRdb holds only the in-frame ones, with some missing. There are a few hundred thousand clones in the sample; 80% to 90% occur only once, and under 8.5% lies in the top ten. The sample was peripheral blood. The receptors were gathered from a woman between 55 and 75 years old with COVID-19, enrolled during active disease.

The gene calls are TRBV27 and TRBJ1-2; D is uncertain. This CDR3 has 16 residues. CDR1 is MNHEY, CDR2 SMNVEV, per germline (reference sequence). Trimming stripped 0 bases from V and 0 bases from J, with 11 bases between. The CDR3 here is CASSLSSWQPNYGYTF. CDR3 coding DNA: TGTGCCAGCAGTTTATCTTCTTGGCAACCTAACTATGGCTACACCTTC.

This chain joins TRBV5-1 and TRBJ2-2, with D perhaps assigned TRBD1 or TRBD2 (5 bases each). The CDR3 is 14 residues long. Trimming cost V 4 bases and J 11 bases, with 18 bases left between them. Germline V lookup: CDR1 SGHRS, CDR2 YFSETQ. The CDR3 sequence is CASSVGRVDEELFF. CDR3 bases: TGCGCCAGCAGCGTGGGACGGGTCGATGAAGAGCTGTTTTTT.

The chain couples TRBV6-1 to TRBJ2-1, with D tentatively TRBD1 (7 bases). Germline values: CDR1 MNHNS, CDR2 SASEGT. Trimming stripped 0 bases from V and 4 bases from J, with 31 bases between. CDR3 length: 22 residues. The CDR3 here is CASSEAEGDSCYERPKYNEQFF. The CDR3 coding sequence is TGTGCCAGCAGTGAAGCGGAGGGGGACAGTTGCTATGAGCGGCCAAAGTACAATGAGCAGTTCTTC.

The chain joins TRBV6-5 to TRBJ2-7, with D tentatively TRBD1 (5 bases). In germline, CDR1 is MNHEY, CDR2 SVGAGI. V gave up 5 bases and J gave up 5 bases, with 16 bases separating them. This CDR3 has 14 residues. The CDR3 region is CASSQDTVGDEQYF. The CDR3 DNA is TGTGCCAGCAGTCAGGACACGGTAGGAGACGAGCAGTACTTC.